This T cell receptor beta chain was retrieved from a study of blood T cell repertoires in COVID-19. Overall study context: Donors in the United States, Italy and Spain gave samples during acute or convalescent COVID-19.

TCRdb's copy holds only in-frame clones and misses some; the assay was immunoSEQ multiplex PCR. The table shows fewer than 400,000 clones, with 85% to 90% occurring only once. Assignments of participants to cohorts depended upon their own reported clinical history. With 7 bases removed from V and 7 bases from J, the gap between germline ends came to 16 bases. The CDR3 runs to 13 residues. Germline CDR1 and CDR2: SGHRS and YFSETQ. The chain combines TRBV5-1 with TRBJ2-3, with D possibly matching TRBD1 (6 bases). This clonotype was obtained from a woman aged 25 to 45 who had recovered from COVID-19. The sample comprised PBMCs or T cells enriched from blood (not recorded which). The CDR3 region has the DNA TGCGCCAGCTTCGGGACATTCCCCAATACGCAGTATTTT. Translated: CASFGTFPNTQYF.